This T cell receptor (beta chain) was captured by sequencing in a study of CD8+ T cells in alopecia areata. Sequencing used cDNA as its template, made by extracting RNA and reverse transcribing it. Generated by immunoSEQ multiplex PCR, the TCRdb table keeps only in-frame clones and is missing some. The sample yields approximately 200,000 clones, roughly three fifths seen once. Treatment meaning: oral pan-JAK inhibitor, 5-10 mg twice daily. CDR3 length: 15 residues. Germline V gives CDR1 SGHAT, CDR2 FQNNGV. The trim removed 5 bases at V and 5 bases at J, leaving 10 bases unmatched. The source of this sequence is a human donor with alopecia areata. The specimen was CD4+ T cells sorted from blood, collected at week 4, from a patient treated with tofacitinib. V and J are TRBV11-2 and TRBJ2-5; 8 nucleotides agree with TRBD2. The CDR3 spells CASSPGRGGSETQYF. Written as DNA, the CDR3 is TGTGCCAGCAGCCCGGGACGGGGGGGTTCGGAGACCCAGTACTTC.